This T cell receptor (beta chain) emerged from a study of shared clonotypes between healthy human individuals. The protocol was immunoSEQ multiplex PCR, while the TCRdb copy is restricted to in-frame clones and leaves out a portion. The sample consists of more than 2,000,000 clones, approximately 94% of them appearing once. Germline-derived CDR1 and CDR2 are SGDLS and YYNGEE. The CDR3 runs 13 residues. The V end lost 0 bases, the J end lost 12 bases, and 15 bases lay between the germline ends. Every donor, a Caucasian adult, lived in Nashville, Tennessee. This chain connects TRBV9 to TRBJ1-2, with D unresolved. The sequenced sample consisted of naive CD4+ T cells sorted from blood. Subset here: CD45RA+ positively selected. The source of this sequence is a man between 18 and 29 years old in good health. CDR3 region: CASSVGSTLGHTF. The CDR3 DNA reads as TGTGCCAGCAGCGTAGGCAGTACCCTCGGCCACACCTTC.